Described below is a single T cell receptor beta chain sequence and its context. Its antigen is not identified. CDR1 is KGHDR and CDR2 is SFDVKD in the germline V gene. The V end was cut by 2 bases, the J end by 2 bases, with 8 bases between. This CDR3 has 14 amino acids. The table came from immunoSEQ multiplex PCR; TCRdb's copy has only in-frame clones and leaves some out. The sample yields about 140,000 clones, more than 85% seen once. The sample is drawn from a study of T cell responses to AZD1222 COVID-19 vaccine. Study-wide points: Donors were chiefly white British, with a greater number of females, and clonal diversity was perhaps underestimated.

The starting material was peripheral blood, obtained on day 0 of MenACWY control vaccination. The gene calls are TRBV24-1 and TRBJ1-2; no firm D call. The receptor's source is an adult in good health. CDR3 loop: CATSDSGSNYGYTF. The CDR3 DNA is TGTGCCACCAGTGATTCAGGCTCCAACTATGGCTACACCTTC.